These 29 T cell receptor beta chains share one sample of origin, sequenced in a study of blood T cell repertoires in COVID-19. Repertoires were generated with immunoSEQ multiplex PCR, while TCRdb's copy carries only in-frame clones and drops some. Counted here are around 310,000 clones, 90% occurring once; the ten biggest clones make up roughly 7.3%. The material sequenced was peripheral blood. The receptors were gathered from a woman aged 25 to 45 with COVID-19, enrolled during active disease.

Details on this clone: Other DNA sequences in the same sample also yield this CDR3. The J gene is TRBJ2-2, the V gene TRBV11-3, with 10 bases lining up with TRBD2. With V trimmed by 1 base and J by 4 bases, 3 bases remained unmatched. The CDR3 spans 16 residues. Looked up from germline, CDR1 is SGHNT and CDR2 is YENEEA. Here the CDR3 reads CASSLVLAGVTGELFF. The CDR3 DNA reads TGTGCCAGCAGCTTAGTGCTAGCGGGAGTCACCGGGGAGCTGTTTTTT.

This clone occurred once. The genes are TRBV4-1 and TRBJ2-1; the D gene is possibly TRBD2 (5 bases). The V and J ends lost 0 bases and 0 bases respectively, with 12 bases between them. This CDR3 contains 17 residues. Germline lookup yields CDR1 MGHRA and CDR2 YSYEKL. The CDR3 region is CASSQDPLDFSYNEQFF. In DNA, the CDR3 is TGCGCCAGCAGCCAAGATCCCCTGGACTTCTCCTACAATGAGCAGTTCTTC.

The genes are TRBV19 and TRBJ2-2, with D tentatively TRBD1 (7 bases). Trimming took 4 bases from V and 2 from J, leaving 17 bases between them. The germline gives CDR1 LNHDA, CDR2 SQIVND (reference sequence). The length of the CDR3 is 17 residues. CDR3 DNA: TGTGCCAGTAGTACGCGGACTACAGGGGTAAACACCGGGGAGCTGTTTTTT. It encodes CASSTRTTGVNTGELFF. The full variable domain, with the rest looked up from reference TRBV19 and TRBJ2-2, is DGGITQSPKYLFRKEGQNVTLSCEQNLNHDAMYWYRQDPGQGLRLIYYSQIVNDFQKGDIAEGYSVSREKKESFPLTVTSAQKNPTAFYLCASSTRTTGVNTGELFFGEGSRLTVL.

The chain links TRBV19 to TRBJ2-5; 11 nucleotides match TRBD2. V gave up 7 bases and J gave up 1 base; unmatched junction bases: 5. The CDR3 is made up of 15 amino acids. CDR1 and CDR2 from the germline V gene are LNHDA and SQIVND (reference sequence). The CDR3 DNA follows: TGTGCCAGTAAACCGGGACTAGCGGCCCAAGAGACCCAGTACTTC. Protein: CASKPGLAAQETQYF. Based on the CDR3 plus reference TRBV19 and TRBJ2-5, the full variable domain is DGGITQSPKYLFRKEGQNVTLSCEQNLNHDAMYWYRQDPGQGLRLIYYSQIVNDFQKGDIAEGYSVSREKKESFPLTVTSAQKNPTAFYLCASKPGLAAQETQYFGPGTRLLVL.

The chain employs TRBV4-1 and TRBJ2-1; D possibly corresponds to TRBD2 (6 bases). The CDR3 is made up of 15 amino acids. Trimming took 5 bases from V and 2 from J, leaving 13 bases between them. CDR1 MGHRA and CDR2 YSYEKL come from the germline V gene. This chain's CDR3 is CASSSRGEAYNEQFF. Written as DNA, the CDR3 is TGCGCCAGCAGCTCTAGAGGGGAGGCCTACAATGAGCAGTTCTTC.

V gene TRBV7-2 combines with J gene TRBJ2-7; TRBD2 agrees at 7 bases. V shed 3 bases, J shed 1 base, and the junction held 9 bases outside the gene matches. CDR1 SGHTA and CDR2 FQGNSA come from the germline V gene. The CDR3 consists of 16 residues. CDR3 region: CASSFLGGTPSYEQYF. For the CDR3, the DNA is TGTGCCAGCAGCTTTCTGGGGGGGACGCCTTCCTACGAGCAGTACTTC.

The chain is built from TRBV29-1 and TRBJ2-5; no clear D gene. Looked up from germline, CDR1 is SQVTM and CDR2 is ANQGSEA. Trimming stripped 4 bases from V and 5 bases from J, with 11 bases between. CDR3 length: 12 residues. For the CDR3, the DNA is TGCAGCGTTGTTTGGAGCTCGGAGACCCAGTACTTC. It encodes CSVVWSSETQYF.

This chain uses TRBV15 with TRBJ2-4, with 8 bases matching TRBD1. Germline V gene sequence: CDR1 LNHNV, CDR2 YYDKDF (reference sequence). CDR3 size: 18 residues. V lost 5 bases, J lost 0 bases, and 12 bases stayed unmatched. The chain's CDR3 is CATSPRFGQGLAKNIQYF. CDR3 DNA sequence: TGTGCCACCAGCCCGCGATTTGGACAGGGTTTAGCCAAAAACATTCAGTACTTC.

This chain connects TRBV20-1 to TRBJ1-5, with a possible D match to TRBD1 (6 bases). The CDR3 is made up of 13 amino acids. Trimming took 3 bases from V and 5 from J, leaving 11 bases between them. Looked up from germline, CDR1 is DFQATT and CDR2 is SNEGSKA (reference sequence). The CDR3 DNA follows: TGCAGTGCTAGTCGGACAGTGGATCAGCCCCAGCATTTT. It translates to CSASRTVDQPQHF.

The chain links TRBV28 to TRBJ2-5; 10 bases map to TRBD2. The germline CDR1 and CDR2 sequences are MDHEN and SYDVKM. The CDR3 runs 16 residues. The trim removed 4 bases at V and 0 bases at J, leaving 5 bases unmatched. The CDR3 nucleotides are TGTGCCAGCAGTTCCCCGACTAGCGGGTACCAAGAGACCCAGTACTTC. Protein product: CASSSPTSGYQETQYF.

This CDR3 reads CASSQPGVTDTQYF. DNA of the CDR3: TGTGCCAGCAGCCAGCCGGGGGTCACAGATACGCAGTATTTT. This rearrangement joins TRBV5-8 to TRBJ2-3, with D possibly TRBD2 on 6 matching bases. CDR3 size: 14 residues. With 4 bases removed from V and 2 bases from J, the gap between germline ends came to 11 bases. Germline V gene data show CDR1 as SGHTS and CDR2 as YDEGEE.

The V and J genes are TRBV2 and TRBJ2-3; the match to TRBD1 covers 9 bases. From germline, CDR1 is SNHLY and CDR2 FYNNEI. This CDR3 spans 11 amino acids. Trimming removed 10 bases from V and 15 bases from J; junction bases left unmatched: 11. The CDR3 spells CATGGGQGNYF. The CDR3 DNA follows: TGTGCCACCGGAGGTGGACAGGGGAATTATTTT.

The J gene is TRBJ2-1, the V gene TRBV6-5; 7 bases match TRBD1. V shed 2 bases and J 5 bases; nucleotides not matched to a gene: 9. This CDR3 has 16 residues. The germline CDR1 and CDR2 sequences are MNHEY and SVGAGI. The CDR3 DNA follows: TGTGCCAGCAGTTACCTGGGCAGGGGGATTAACAATGAGCAGTTCTTC. This translates into CASSYLGRGINNEQFF.

The count of this clone is one. CDR3 coding DNA: TGTGCCAGCCGCAAAACAGGGGGCAATCAGCCCCAGCATTTT. Translating gives CASRKTGGNQPQHF. The V gene is TRBV7-2, the J gene TRBJ1-5; 7 positions agree with TRBD1. V lost 8 bases, J lost 2 bases, and 6 bases stayed unmatched. The CDR3 runs to 14 residues. Per germline, CDR1 SGHTA and CDR2 FQGNSA. Full variable domain (outside the CDR3, taken from reference TRBV7-2 and TRBJ1-5): GAGVSQSPSNKVTEKGKDVELRCDPISGHTALYWYRQSLGQGLEFLIYFQGNSAPDKSGLPSDRFSAERTGGSVSTLTIQRTQQEDSAVYLCASRKTGGNQPQHFGDGTRLSIL.

The chain links TRBV28 to TRBJ2-7; D is possibly TRBD1 (6 bases). V was shortened by 6 bases and J by 2 bases, with 11 bases between the two germline ends. Germline values: CDR1 MDHEN, CDR2 SYDVKM. This CDR3 has 13 residues. The CDR3 reads CASSRQVTYEQYF. CDR3 bases: TGTGCCAGCAGCCGACAGGTAACCTACGAGCAGTACTTC.

V usage is TRBV7-2 and J usage is TRBJ2-2, with D possibly TRBD1 on 6 matching bases. The CDR3 contains 13 residues. Trimming left V 3 bases short and J 5 bases short, with 7 bases between. CDR1 is SGHTA and CDR2 is FQGNSA in the germline V gene. The CDR3 region is CASSLGQTGELFF. The CDR3 nucleotides read TGTGCCAGCAGCTTGGGACAAACCGGGGAGCTGTTTTTT.

CDR3 DNA sequence: TGCAGTGCGCAAGCCCGGTCCCAGTACTTC. Translated, it gives CSAQARSQYF. This sequence joins TRBV20-1 and TRBJ2-5, with no clear D. There are 10 residues in the CDR3. The V end was cut by 6 bases, the J end by 9 bases, with 11 bases between. CDR1 and CDR2 (germline): DFQATT, SNEGSKA (reference sequence).

V and J are TRBV7-2 and TRBJ2-7, with D perhaps TRBD1 (6 bases). The CDR3 is 16 residues long. Germline CDR1 SGHTA, CDR2 FQGNSA. V was clipped by 4 bases and J by 6 bases, with 22 bases between them. The CDR3 DNA reads TGTGCCAGCAGCTCATTTAGGCAGGGGTCGGCGAGCGAGCAGTACTTC. Translation: CASSSFRQGSASEQYF.

This chain connects TRBV5-1 to TRBJ1-3; 7 nucleotides align to TRBD1. The junction had 3 bases not matched to a gene; V was cut back by 4 bases and J by 2 bases. From germline, CDR1 is SGHRS and CDR2 YFSETQ. CDR3 size: 14 residues. Here the CDR3 reads CASSLDRTGNTIYF. The DNA of the CDR3 is TGCGCCAGCAGCCTGGACAGGACTGGAAACACCATATATTTT.

This clone was seen just once. The chain links TRBV29-1 to TRBJ2-2; TRBD2 matches 8 bases. The CDR3 is made up of 13 amino acids. Germline V gene lookup returns CDR1 SQVTM and CDR2 ANQGSEA. Trimming took 3 bases from V and 5 from J; bases not matched to a gene: 2. The CDR3, as DNA: TGCAGCGTTGATGCTAGCGGGACCGGGGAGCTGTTTTTT. This codes for CSVDASGTGELFF.

The chain carries TRBV5-1 and TRBJ1-2, with TRBD1 as a possible D gene (5 bases). Deletions cut 4 bases from V and 3 bases from J, with 7 bases between. Germline V lookup: CDR1 SGHRS, CDR2 YFSETQ. The CDR3 has 12 amino acids. The CDR3 region has the DNA TGCGCCAGCAGCCCGGGGGACTATGGCTACACCTTC. It yields the protein CASSPGDYGYTF.

The chain uses TRBV9 and TRBJ2-7, with 7 nucleotides matching TRBD1. The CDR3 is 13 amino acids. V was clipped by 0 bases and J by 6 bases; unmatched bases: 3. Germline CDR1 and CDR2: SGDLS and YYNGEE. In DNA form, the CDR3 reads TGTGCCAGCAGCGTAGAGTGGACAGGCGAGCAGTACTTC. It yields the protein CASSVEWTGEQYF.

This chain joins TRBV6-6 and TRBJ1-4; possibly TRBD1 for D (5 bases). This CDR3 region has 15 residues. Trimming pared 3 bases from V and 2 bases from J, leaving 10 bases between. Germline lookup yields CDR1 MNHNY and CDR2 SVGAGI (reference sequence). The CDR3 is CASSYGDSTNEKLFF. As DNA, the CDR3 is TGTGCCAGCAGTTATGGTGACAGCACTAATGAAAAACTGTTTTTT.

The chain employs TRBV12-3 or TRBV12-4 and TRBJ2-5, with a weak D call TRBD2 (7 bases). The V gene lost 7 bases and the J gene lost 5 bases, with 11 bases spanning the gap. This CDR3 has 12 residues. The CDR3 here is CASKGGEETQYF. For the CDR3, the DNA is TGTGCCAGCAAGGGGGGGGAGGAGACCCAGTACTTC.

This chain uses TRBV7-9 with TRBJ2-1, with D perhaps TRBD2 (5 bases). The CDR3 consists of 16 residues. Trimming removed 0 bases from V and 3 bases from J, with 12 bases in between. The V gene's germline CDR1 is SEHNR and CDR2 FQNEAQ (reference sequence). CDR3 residues: CASSLARSGNYNEQFF. The CDR3 region has the DNA TGTGCCAGCAGCTTAGCGCGAAGCGGAAACTACAATGAGCAGTTCTTC.

The chain has TRBV18 and TRBJ2-5; 9 bases are shared with TRBD2. The V and J ends lost 4 bases and 2 bases, in that order; junction bases with no gene match: 8. Germline CDR1 is KGHSH and CDR2 is LQKENI. The CDR3 spans 16 residues. The CDR3 coding sequence is TGTGCCAGCTCACATACCACTCTAGCGGGGCAAGAGACCCAGTACTTC. This translates into CASSHTTLAGQETQYF.

The rearrangement uses TRBV28 and TRBJ2-5; TRBD2 matches 9 bases. The CDR3 loop spans 14 amino acids. Germline V CDR1 and CDR2: MDHEN, SYDVKM. The ends lost 6 bases at V and 4 bases at J; junction bases unmatched: 6. CDR3 DNA sequence: TGTGCCAGCAGATTAGCGGGAGAGGCAGAGACCCAGTACTTC. Translation gives CASRLAGEAETQYF.

This chain uses TRBV30 with TRBJ2-2; 10 bases line up with TRBD2. V shed 0 bases, J shed 4 bases, and the junction held 5 bases outside the gene matches. CDR3 length: 16 residues. Germline-derived CDR1 and CDR2 are GTSNPN and SVGIG (reference sequence). The CDR3 nucleotides are TGTGCCTGGAGTGTCTCAGCGGGAGGGGGCACCGGGGAGCTGTTTTTT. Protein sequence: CAWSVSAGGGTGELFF.

The chain joins TRBV28 to TRBJ1-1; no firm D call. The V end was cut by 5 bases, the J end by 8 bases, with 30 bases between. Germline lookup yields CDR1 MDHEN and CDR2 SYDVKM. This CDR3 is built from 18 residues. CDR3 region: CASSLILTPISRRSEAFF. The CDR3 region has the DNA TGTGCCAGCAGTCTTATTCTTACACCGATCTCACGTCGATCGGAAGCTTTCTTT.